The rows below give T cell receptor beta chains drawn from one sample of a study of blood T cell repertoires in COVID-19. The method was immunoSEQ multiplex PCR; TCRdb's version includes in-frame clones alone and lacks a portion of them. There are some 49,000 clones in the sample; roughly four fifths occur only once, and less than 3% lies in the top ten. The sequencing input was peripheral blood. All receptors derive from a woman aged 60-70 years with acute or convalescent COVID-19. Each CDR3 is given with its conserved first and last residue. A D gene is named only where the DNA matches it firmly. Clone size appears in some rows only: once, few, many, or a class for an expanded clone.

d_call: TRBD2
v_call: TRBV7-2
j_call: TRBJ2-1
clone_size: -
cdr3_nt: TGTGCCAGCAGCCCGGGACTAGCGGGGACTAACGAGTTCTTC
cdr3_aa: CASSPGLAGTNEFF

d_call: -
v_call: TRBV7-2
j_call: TRBJ2-3
clone_size: -
cdr3_nt: TGTGCCAGCAGCTTCCGCAGGGGAACAGATACGCAGTATTTT
cdr3_aa: CASSFRRGTDTQYF

d_call: -
v_call: TRBV27
j_call: TRBJ2-2
clone_size: few
cdr3_nt: TGTGCCAGCAGGGCCAGGGGCGCGAACACCGGGGAGCTGTTTTTT
cdr3_aa: CASRARGANTGELFF

d_call: -
v_call: TRBV5-8
j_call: TRBJ1-1
clone_size: -
cdr3_nt: TGTGCCAGCAGCCCGCGAGGCATTTTGGGCACTGAAGCTTTCTTT
cdr3_aa: CASSPRGILGTEAFF

d_call: -
v_call: TRBV6-1
j_call: TRBJ1-6
clone_size: -
cdr3_nt: TGTGCCAGCAGTGAATTCACCCTACTTCAGCGTTCACCCCTCCACTTT
cdr3_aa: CASSEFTLLQRSPLHF

d_call: -
v_call: TRBV29-1
j_call: TRBJ1-4
clone_size: -
cdr3_nt: TGCAGCGCACGGTCCCAAGCAACTAATGAAAAACTGTTTTTT
cdr3_aa: CSARSQATNEKLFF

d_call: -
v_call: TRBV28
j_call: TRBJ1-2
clone_size: -
cdr3_nt: TGTGCCAGCAGTTTATACCAGGGATTTCCGGAGGGCTACACCTTC
cdr3_aa: CASSLYQGFPEGYTF

d_call: TRBD1
v_call: TRBV11-1
j_call: TRBJ1-2
clone_size: -
cdr3_nt: TGTGCCAGCAGCCCGAGACAGGGAAAGGGCTATGGCTACACCTTC
cdr3_aa: CASSPRQGKGYGYTF

d_call: TRBD2
v_call: TRBV5-1
j_call: TRBJ2-2
clone_size: -
cdr3_nt: TGCGCCAGCAGCTTAAGGACTAGCGGAAACACCGGGGAGCTGTTTTTT
cdr3_aa: CASSLRTSGNTGELFF

d_call: -
v_call: TRBV7-9
j_call: TRBJ1-4
clone_size: few
cdr3_nt: TGTGCCAGCAGCTTGCGCGGGGAAAAACTGTTTTTT
cdr3_aa: CASSLRGEKLFF

d_call: -
v_call: TRBV18
j_call: TRBJ1-6
clone_size: -
cdr3_nt: TGTGCCAGCTCACCACAGAGCTCATCGAAACTCCACTTT
cdr3_aa: CASSPQSSSKLHF

d_call: -
v_call: TRBV18
j_call: TRBJ1-2
clone_size: -
cdr3_nt: TGTGCCAGCTCACCGGTGCAGGGGAACGGCTACACCTTC
cdr3_aa: CASSPVQGNGYTF

d_call: TRBD1
v_call: TRBV28
j_call: TRBJ2-3
clone_size: -
cdr3_nt: TGTGCCAGCAGCCAACCCGGGACAGGCACAGATACGCAGTATTTT
cdr3_aa: CASSQPGTGTDTQYF

d_call: -
v_call: TRBV28
j_call: TRBJ1-2
clone_size: -
cdr3_nt: TGTGCCAGCAGTCTCGCAGGGGTCGGCTATGGCTACACCTTC
cdr3_aa: CASSLAGVGYGYTF

d_call: -
v_call: TRBV2
j_call: TRBJ1-4
clone_size: -
cdr3_nt: TGTGCCAGCCGAGAATACTTGAGTAATGAAAAACTGTTTTTT
cdr3_aa: CASREYLSNEKLFF

d_call: -
v_call: TRBV7-9
j_call: TRBJ1-2
clone_size: -
cdr3_nt: TGTGCCAGCAGCCCGGGGAACCCTCGTCATGGCTACACCTTC
cdr3_aa: CASSPGNPRHGYTF

d_call: -
v_call: TRBV18
j_call: TRBJ2-7
clone_size: -
cdr3_nt: TGTGCCAGCTCACCACCGTCCGGGTCTAGGTACTTC
cdr3_aa: CASSPPSGSRYF

d_call: TRBD2
v_call: TRBV30
j_call: TRBJ2-1
clone_size: -
cdr3_nt: TGTGCCTGGAGGTCCGGGACTAGTCGTTACAATGAGCAGTTCTTC
cdr3_aa: CAWRSGTSRYNEQFF

d_call: TRBD1
v_call: TRBV7-9
j_call: TRBJ1-4
clone_size: -
cdr3_nt: TGTGCCAGCAGCCGTCGGACAGGGAGGGTTGAAAAACTGTTTTTT
cdr3_aa: CASSRRTGRVEKLFF

d_call: TRBD1
v_call: TRBV28
j_call: TRBJ1-5
clone_size: -
cdr3_nt: TGTGCCAGCAGTTCGGGACAGGGTAATCAGCCCCAGCATTTT
cdr3_aa: CASSSGQGNQPQHF

d_call: -
v_call: TRBV3-1/TRBV3-2
j_call: TRBJ2-7
clone_size: -
cdr3_nt: TGTGCCAGCAGCCAAGTGGCAGGGTCCTACGAGCAGTACTTC
cdr3_aa: CASSQVAGSYEQYF

d_call: -
v_call: TRBV2
j_call: TRBJ1-2
clone_size: -
cdr3_nt: TGTGCCAGCACAGGCATAAGCTATGGCTACACCTTC
cdr3_aa: CASTGISYGYTF

d_call: TRBD1
v_call: TRBV6-5
j_call: TRBJ1-1
clone_size: once
cdr3_nt: TGTGCCAGCAGTACCGGGACAGGGAAAAAAACTGAAGCTTTCTTT
cdr3_aa: CASSTGTGKKTEAFF

d_call: -
v_call: TRBV9
j_call: TRBJ2-1
clone_size: -
cdr3_nt: TGTGCCAGCAGCGCACAGGCAGATGAGCAGTTCTTC
cdr3_aa: CASSAQADEQFF

d_call: -
v_call: TRBV30
j_call: TRBJ1-2
clone_size: -
cdr3_nt: TGTGCCTGGACCCTCCAGCGGGGAGGCTATGGCTACACCTTC
cdr3_aa: CAWTLQRGGYGYTF

d_call: TRBD1
v_call: TRBV28
j_call: TRBJ1-2
clone_size: few
cdr3_nt: TGTGCCAGCAGCCCAGGATCAGGGGGCGCAGTCTATGGCTACACCTTC
cdr3_aa: CASSPGSGGAVYGYTF

d_call: -
v_call: TRBV4-2
j_call: TRBJ1-2
clone_size: -
cdr3_nt: TGTGCCAGCAGTTTCTCGGGGGAGATTTTTAACTATGGCTACACCTTC
cdr3_aa: CASSFSGEIFNYGYTF

d_call: TRBD2
v_call: TRBV11-3
j_call: TRBJ2-1
clone_size: -
cdr3_nt: TGTGCCAGCAGCTTTAGCGGGAGTACTGAGCAGTTCTTC
cdr3_aa: CASSFSGSTEQFF

d_call: -
v_call: TRBV5-6
j_call: TRBJ2-5
clone_size: -
cdr3_nt: TGTGCCAGCAGCCGGGGGTTCCAAGAGACCCAGTACTTC
cdr3_aa: CASSRGFQETQYF

d_call: TRBD1
v_call: TRBV5-1
j_call: TRBJ2-7
clone_size: -
cdr3_nt: TGCGCCAGCAGCTTGTGGGGCCGACAGGGCGGCAACGAGCAGTACTTC
cdr3_aa: CASSLWGRQGGNEQYF

d_call: TRBD1
v_call: TRBV28
j_call: TRBJ1-5
clone_size: -
cdr3_nt: TGTGCCAGCAGAGGTGAGGACAGGGACAATCAGCCCCAGCATTTT
cdr3_aa: CASRGEDRDNQPQHF

d_call: -
v_call: TRBV18
j_call: TRBJ2-3
clone_size: -
cdr3_nt: TGTGCCAGCTTAGTCACGGGAGATACGCAGTATTTT
cdr3_aa: CASLVTGDTQYF

d_call: TRBD1
v_call: TRBV7-2
j_call: TRBJ2-2
clone_size: -
cdr3_nt: TGTGCCAGTCGCTCCGGGACAGTTATCACCGGGGAGCTGTTTTTT
cdr3_aa: CASRSGTVITGELFF

d_call: -
v_call: TRBV5-4
j_call: TRBJ1-2
clone_size: -
cdr3_nt: TGTGCCAGCAGCTTGGAGGCCGGGGGCTACACCTTC
cdr3_aa: CASSLEAGGYTF

d_call: -
v_call: TRBV5-4
j_call: TRBJ2-7
clone_size: -
cdr3_nt: TGTGCCAGCAGCTTGGGGGTCAGGGGATCCTACGAGCAGTACTTC
cdr3_aa: CASSLGVRGSYEQYF

d_call: -
v_call: TRBV10-3
j_call: TRBJ2-3
clone_size: -
cdr3_nt: TGTGCCATCAGTGTGGAAGCGGATACGCAGTATTTT
cdr3_aa: CAISVEADTQYF

d_call: -
v_call: TRBV5-1
j_call: TRBJ2-2
clone_size: -
cdr3_nt: TGCGCCAGCAGCCTAGACTCCTTCAACACCGGGGAGCTGTTTTTT
cdr3_aa: CASSLDSFNTGELFF

d_call: -
v_call: TRBV6-6
j_call: TRBJ1-1
clone_size: -
cdr3_nt: TGTGCCAGTGAAGGGGGGGTCGCTGAAGCTTTCTTT
cdr3_aa: CASEGGVAEAFF

d_call: TRBD2
v_call: TRBV9
j_call: TRBJ2-5
clone_size: -
cdr3_nt: TGTGCCAGCAGCGCCAATCACCCGGGACTAGCGGGGGGGCAAGAGACCCAGTACTTC
cdr3_aa: CASSANHPGLAGGQETQYF

d_call: TRBD1
v_call: TRBV13
j_call: TRBJ1-1
clone_size: -
cdr3_nt: TGTGCCAGCAGCGCCCGGACAGGGGCCCACACTGAAGCTTTCTTT
cdr3_aa: CASSARTGAHTEAFF